One and the same sample provided the 22 T cell receptor beta chains below, sequenced in a study of CD8+ T cells in alopecia areata. RNA extraction was followed by reverse transcription into cDNA, which acted as the sequencing template. Method: immunoSEQ multiplex PCR; TCRdb's copy keeps in-frame clones and lacks some. The table lists nearly 95,000 clones, about two thirds of them singletons. The sample's treatment: oral pan-JAK inhibitor, 5-10 mg twice daily. The sample in question was CD8+ T cells sorted from blood, obtained at week 44, from a patient treated with tofacitinib. Receptors originate from a human donor with alopecia areata.

This rearrangement joins TRBV5-1 to TRBJ1-1; no firm D call. The CDR3 contains 14 residues. Trimming removed 4 bases from V and 6 bases from J, with 16 bases in between. Germline V lookup: CDR1 SGHRS, CDR2 YFSETQ. The CDR3 here is CASSLEASEPEAFF. DNA for the CDR3: TGCGCCAGCAGCCTCGAGGCCTCGGAGCCTGAAGCTTTCTTT.

J is TRBJ2-3 and V is TRBV9; D is uncertain. CDR1 SGDLS and CDR2 YYNGEE come from the germline V gene. V was trimmed by 4 bases and J by 2 bases, leaving 11 bases between them. The CDR3 is 14 residues long. This CDR3 is CASSLQTLTDTQYF. The CDR3 region has the DNA TGTGCCAGCAGCTTGCAGACACTCACAGATACGCAGTATTTT.

The CDR3 DNA reads TGTGCCAGCAGCCCAGCGACAGGGGGGGAGCAGTACTTC. It yields the protein CASSPATGGEQYF. V gene TRBV5-5 combines with J gene TRBJ2-7; 9 bases line up with TRBD1. The V gene's germline CDR1 is SGHKS and CDR2 YYEKEE (reference sequence). The CDR3 runs 13 residues. V lost 4 bases and J lost 7; bases outside the gene matches: 6.

J is TRBJ2-1 and V is TRBV12-5; D is ambiguous. The length of the CDR3 is 15 residues. Trimming shortened V by 1 base and J by 9 bases, and 16 bases separated the two germline ends. In germline, CDR1 is LGHNT, CDR2 FRNRAP. For the CDR3, the DNA is TGTGCTAGTGGTTTGGGCTCTTCGAGGTTCGCTGAGCAGTTCTTC. The encoded protein is CASGLGSSRFAEQFF.

CDR3 region: CASSEWDYGYTF. CDR3 sequence (DNA): TGTGCCAGCAGTGAGTGGGACTATGGCTACACCTTC. The rearrangement uses TRBV25-1 and TRBJ1-2; no reliable D call. V shed 3 bases and J shed 3 bases, with 5 bases lying between them. Germline assignment: CDR1 MGHDK and CDR2 SYGVNS. The CDR3 length is 12 residues.

The table lists this clone with a few counts. The same CDR3 arises from other DNA sequences in this sample as well. This chain links TRBV19 with TRBJ1-1, with D possibly TRBD1 on 5 matching bases. Trimming left V 5 bases short and J 1 base short, with 8 bases between. This CDR3 is built from 13 residues. Looked up from germline, CDR1 is LNHDA and CDR2 is SQIVND (reference sequence). CDR3 bases: TGTGCCAGTAGTCCAACAGGGAACACTGAAGCTTTCTTT. This translates into CASSPTGNTEAFF.

The chain uses TRBV7-2 and TRBJ2-3; D gene ambiguous. The V gene's germline CDR1 is SGHTA and CDR2 FQGNSA. The CDR3 spans 14 residues. The V gene lost 2 bases and the J gene lost 0 bases, with 6 bases spanning the gap. CDR3 protein: CASSLIGSTDTQYF. The CDR3 nucleotides read TGTGCCAGCAGCTTAATAGGTAGCACAGATACGCAGTATTTT.

V usage is TRBV19 and J usage is TRBJ1-5; D remains unclear. The length of the CDR3 is 15 residues. The germline V and J ends were trimmed by 3 bases and 0 bases, with 9 bases remaining between them. Germline V gene data show CDR1 as LNHDA and CDR2 as SQIVND (reference sequence). CDR3 amino acids: CASSIDGYSNQPQHF. CDR3 coding DNA: TGTGCCAGTAGTATTGACGGCTATAGCAATCAGCCCCAGCATTTT.

This clone occurred once. The rearrangement links TRBV29-1 to TRBJ2-1; TRBD1 matches 7 bases. The CDR3 runs to 15 residues. Trimming took 2 bases from V and 6 from J; bases not matched to a gene: 10. Per the germline V gene, CDR1 is SQVTM and CDR2 is ANQGSEA. In nucleotides, the CDR3 is TGCAGCGTTGAAATAAGCGCGAGGGGGCCCAATGAGCAGTTCTTC. Translation: CSVEISARGPNEQFF.

The J gene is TRBJ2-1, the V gene TRBV7-8; 8 positions agree with TRBD2. This CDR3 has 15 amino acids. The junction had 11 bases not matched to a gene; V was cut back by 1 base and J by 12 bases. Per germline, CDR1 SGHVS and CDR2 FQNEAQ. CDR3 nucleotides: TGTGCCAGCAGCTTAGATCAGCGGGGGAGATCACTGCAGTTCTTC. It specifies CASSLDQRGRSLQFF.

This clone was counted between two and nine times. The chain combines TRBV6-1 with TRBJ2-2, with D maybe TRBD1 (5 bases). This CDR3 region has 13 residues. The ends were cut back, 6 bases at V and 3 bases at J, with 8 bases in the middle. Germline CDR1 is MNHNS and CDR2 is SASEGT. CDR3 sequence reads: CASSRQYTGELFF. The CDR3, as DNA: TGTGCCAGCAGCAGACAGTACACCGGGGAGCTGTTTTTT.

This clone appeared a few times. The rearrangement links TRBV7-3 to TRBJ2-5, with D hard to call. With the DNA end fitting TRBJ2-7 better, the J assignment may be wrong. Germline V lookup: CDR1 SGHTA, CDR2 FQGTGA. The CDR3 loop spans 12 amino acids. The CDR3: CASSLGAYEQYF. For the CDR3, the DNA is TGTGCCAGCAGCTTAGGGGCCTACGAGCAGTACTTC.

The rearrangement uses TRBV27 and TRBJ2-7, with D unclear. The V end was cut by 4 bases, the J end by 4 bases, with 5 bases between. Germline assignment: CDR1 MNHEY and CDR2 SMNVEV (reference sequence). The CDR3 loop spans 11 amino acids. The CDR3 spells CASSSRYEQYF. The CDR3 coding sequence is TGTGCCAGCAGTTCGCGATACGAGCAGTACTTC.

This chain connects TRBV7-8 to TRBJ1-1; the D is unclear. V was trimmed by 1 base and J by 6 bases, leaving 24 bases between them. Germline assignment: CDR1 SGHVS and CDR2 FQNEAQ. This CDR3 contains 18 residues. The CDR3 loop reads CASSLGRGLQNFSSEAFF. CDR3 bases: TGTGCCAGCAGCTTAGGTAGAGGTCTTCAAAACTTCAGCTCTGAAGCTTTCTTT. The full variable domain, completed using reference TRBV7-8 and TRBJ1-1, is GAGVSQSPRYKVAKRGQDVALRCDPISGHVSLFWYQQALGQGPEFLTYFQNEAQLDKSGLPSDRFFAERPEGSVSTLKIQRTQQEDSAVYLCASSLGRGLQNFSSEAFFGQGTRLTVV.

The rearrangement joins TRBV9 to TRBJ1-1; D unclear. The CDR3 totals 14 residues. Deletions cut 1 base from V and 2 bases from J, with 9 bases between. Germline CDR1 reads SGDLS; CDR2 reads YYNGEE. CDR3 nucleotides: TGTGCCAGCAGCGTACAGGACGTAAACACTGAAGCTTTCTTT. It specifies CASSVQDVNTEAFF.

The chain has TRBV11-2 and TRBJ2-5, with no clear D. V was cut by 4 bases and J by 5 bases, with 11 bases left in between. The germline gives CDR1 SGHAT, CDR2 FQNNGV. CDR3 size: 13 residues. The CDR3 coding sequence is TGTGCCAGCAGCTCCCCGGACCTTGAGACCCAGTACTTC. Protein: CASSSPDLETQYF.

This clone was found a few times. V gene TRBV10-2 combines with J gene TRBJ1-2, with 8 bases aligning to TRBD1. Germline CDR1 and CDR2: WSHSY and SAAADI. This CDR3 is built from 16 residues. The ends lost 5 bases at V and 4 bases at J; junction bases unmatched: 12. The CDR3: CASSQTRTGISYGYTF. CDR3 coding DNA: TGCGCCAGCAGTCAGACGAGGACAGGGATCTCCTATGGCTACACCTTC.

V is TRBV7-3 and J is TRBJ2-3; D may be TRBD2 (7 bases). The germline V gene encodes CDR1 SGHTA and CDR2 FQGTGA. The CDR3 runs to 14 residues. The ends were cut back, 4 bases at V and 6 bases at J, with 14 bases in the middle. CDR3 nucleotide sequence: TGTGCCAGCAGCTCTGGGGGGGCCGCGGATACGCAGTATTTT. This encodes CASSSGGAADTQYF.

The genes are TRBV4-3 and TRBJ2-3, with TRBD2 matching over 11 bases. J gave up 1 base and V 1 base, and 1 base lay outside the gene matches. Germline lookup yields CDR1 LGHNA and CDR2 YSLEER. The CDR3 has 16 residues. The CDR3 bases are TGCGCCAGCAGCCAAGGTAGCGGGGGGGGCACAGATACGCAGTATTTT. It encodes CASSQGSGGGTDTQYF.

The rearrangement links TRBV9 to TRBJ1-1; D gene ambiguous. Germline-derived CDR1 and CDR2 are SGDLS and YYNGEE. This CDR3 region has 14 residues. Between the trimmed V and J ends, which lost 0 bases and 3 bases, there was a span of 9 bases. CDR3: CASSVGAEDTEAFF. The CDR3 region has the DNA TGTGCCAGCAGCGTAGGAGCAGAGGACACTGAAGCTTTCTTT.

The gene calls are TRBV2 and TRBJ1-1; 9 bases are a match to TRBD1. The ends lost 10 bases at V and 1 base at J; junction bases unmatched: 4. The CDR3 is made up of 13 amino acids. Germline V gene lookup returns CDR1 SNHLY and CDR2 FYNNEI. The CDR3: CATQQGANTEAFF. CDR3 bases: TGTGCCACACAACAGGGGGCGAACACTGAAGCTTTCTTT.

DNA of the CDR3: TGTGCCAGCAGCTTGGACATACGAGCCTACGAGCAGTACTTC. Translation: CASSLDIRAYEQYF. The chain carries TRBV11-2 and TRBJ2-7, with D possibly TRBD1 on 5 matching bases. The CDR3 spans 14 residues. Germline CDR1 is SGHAT and CDR2 is FQNNGV. Trimming stripped 3 bases from V and 2 bases from J, with 11 bases between.